The clone carrying this T cell receptor (beta chain) was seen repeatedly, ten times or more. The data were obtained in a study of T-cell memory formation after mild COVID-19. MiXCR was run by TCRdb on the 5' RACE reads, yielding one entry per CDR3 protein. This sample has roughly 410,000 distinct CDR3 sequences, with roughly a quarter found just once. This CDR3 spans 14 amino acids. The germline CDR1 and CDR2 sequences are SGHVS and FQNEAQ. V lost 1 base and J lost 3, with 7 bases in between. The TCR originated in an adult woman who had mild COVID-19 (a few samples of this study predate the infection). Cell type and time point are not known. Sequenced input: PBMCs or a T cell subset sorted from them (not recorded which). The chain has TRBV7-8 and TRBJ1-5; a weak D match, TRBD1 (5 bases). CDR3 protein: CASSLGGVNQPQHF. The DNA of the CDR3 is TGTGCCAGCAGCTTAGGAGGGGTCAATCAGCCCCAGCATTTT.